This T cell receptor (beta chain) emerged from a study of blood T cell repertoires in COVID-19. Study context: Specimens from acute and convalescent COVID-19 originated in the United States, Italy and Spain.

The sample holds many counts of this clone. In the original processing: Cell counts per sample came from amplifying reference gene primers. The method was immunoSEQ multiplex PCR; TCRdb's version includes in-frame clones alone and lacks a portion of them. V and J calls and clone size are given by that table; D and trimming were obtained from the DNA. Of some 170,000 clones detected, approximately 75% appear once; the ten largest clones hold 11%. The CDR3 covers 15 residues. Germline loops: CDR1 SGHNT, CDR2 YENEEA. V lost 0 bases, J lost 5 bases, and 14 bases lay in between. J is TRBJ2-7 and V is TRBV11-3; tentative D call: TRBD2 (6 bases). This clonotype was sampled from a human donor in a cohort sampled during active COVID-19. The sequencing input was peripheral blood. CDR3 sequence: CASSLEGRESDEQYF. The CDR3, as DNA: TGTGCCAGCAGCTTAGAAGGACGGGAGAGCGACGAGCAGTACTTC.